This T cell receptor (beta chain) is drawn from a study of blood T cell repertoires in COVID-19. Study information: COVID-19 samples collected from the United States, Italy and Spain covered acute and convalescent phases. In each case, the material was cDNA or gDNA derived from T cells, B-cell-depleted T cells, or PBMCs.

V lost 0 bases and J lost 2; bases outside the gene matches: 7. The CDR3 contains 18 residues. CDR1 MNHEY and CDR2 SMNVEV come from the germline V gene (reference sequence). As originally analysed: Estimated nucleated cell counts came from reference gene primer amplification. Produced via immunoSEQ multiplex PCR; TCRdb's table is partial and in-frame only. From that table come the V and J calls and clone size; the DNA was used to work out D and trimming. The sample lists about 69,000 clones, 79% occurring once. This clone was observed a single time. The TCR comes from a human donor in a cohort sampled during active COVID-19. Material for sequencing was peripheral blood. V and J are TRBV27 and TRBJ2-5, with 12 bases lining up with TRBD2. The CDR3 DNA reads TGTGCCAGCAGTTTATCGCCTGGACTAGCGGGGCCACAAGAGACCCAGTACTTC. This sequence encodes CASSLSPGLAGPQETQYF.